These 30 T cell receptor beta chains were all obtained from the same sample, sequenced in a study of human CD8 memory T cell subsets. TCR beta was sequenced from UMI-tagged 5' RACE libraries. TCRdb re-called the 5' RACE reads, yielding one record per CDR3 amino acid sequence without DNA. The data include over 6,500 distinct CDR3 sequences; the top ten clones carry roughly a fifth. The sample consisted of CD8+ stem-like memory T cells (TSCM and TCM) sorted from PBMCs. Subset reported: stem-like memory CD8 T cells (TSTEM), CCR7+ PD-1- TIGIT-. Receptors were obtained from a human donor in good health.

This rearrangement joins TRBV24-1 to TRBJ2-3; TCRdb indicates TRBD1, and absent DNA this call remains unverified. The V gene's germline CDR1 is KGHDR and CDR2 SFDVKD. This CDR3 is 16 amino acids long. This CDR3 reads CATSEGQGIPTDTQYF.

The chain has TRBV6-4 and TRBJ2-1; TCRdb returns TRBD1, unconfirmable since there is no DNA. The CDR3 spans 14 residues. Germline V CDR1 and CDR2: MRHNA, SNTAGT. The CDR3 here is CASSGGTDYNEQFF.

By frequency, this clonotype is medium-sized (0.01 to 0.1%). V usage is TRBV15 and J usage is TRBJ1-2; without DNA, the TCRdb call of TRBD1 cannot be checked. From germline, CDR1 is LNHNV and CDR2 YYDKDF (reference sequence). This CDR3 is 14 amino acids long. CDR3 protein: CATSSRTGRDGYTF.

This chain links TRBV7-2 with TRBJ2-7. Germline lookup yields CDR1 SGHTA and CDR2 FQGNSA. This CDR3 spans 11 amino acids. Here the CDR3 reads CASSFRYEQYF.

This sequence joins TRBV9 and TRBJ2-5; the D call of TRBD1 rests on TCRdb alone, since no DNA is present to check it. The CDR3 has 14 amino acids. Looked up from germline, CDR1 is SGDLS and CDR2 is YYNGEE. CDR3 amino acids: CASNAGENFETQYF.

The chain employs TRBV4-3 and TRBJ2-1; TCRdb selects TRBD1, and the lack of DNA leaves this call unchecked. Germline lookup yields CDR1 LGHNA and CDR2 YSLEER. CDR3 length equals 15 residues. The CDR3 sequence is CASSQGQAMGDEQFF.

The chain couples TRBV13 to TRBJ1-2; TCRdb designates TRBD1, a call that cannot be tested without DNA. Per germline, CDR1 PRHDT and CDR2 FYEKMQ (reference sequence). This CDR3 spans 16 amino acids. The CDR3 loop reads CASSLGLGTRDYGYTF.

The chain links TRBV28 to TRBJ2-7; the TRBD1 assignment by TCRdb is unverifiable without DNA. The V gene's germline CDR1 is MDHEN and CDR2 SYDVKM. The length of the CDR3 is 11 residues. The CDR3 region is CASSRTAEQYF.

This rearrangement joins TRBV10-1 to TRBJ2-2. The CDR3 is 14 amino acids. CDR1 is WNHNN and CDR2 is SYGVQD in the germline V gene (reference sequence). The chain's CDR3 is CASSEGRDTGELFF.

The chain uses TRBV14 and TRBJ2-7; no DNA is available, so the TRBD2 call from TCRdb remains unchecked. The germline gives CDR1 SGHDN, CDR2 FVKESK. The CDR3 length is 15 residues. CDR3 amino acids: CASSPVAGLTYEQYF.

The genes are TRBV20-1 and TRBJ2-5. Germline CDR1 is DFQATT and CDR2 is SNEGSKA (reference sequence). The CDR3 spans 13 residues. The CDR3 reads CSAHPSIQETQYF.

V and J are TRBV28 and TRBJ2-7; there is no DNA to check the TCRdb D call of TRBD2. This CDR3 spans 15 amino acids. CDR1 is MDHEN, CDR2 SYDVKM, per germline. The CDR3 loop reads CASRPPRGRSYEQYF.

This rearrangement joins TRBV6-6 to TRBJ2-1; TCRdb designates TRBD1, a call that cannot be tested without DNA. This CDR3 contains 13 residues. CDR1 and CDR2 (germline): MNHNY, SVGAGI (reference sequence). CDR3 sequence reads: CASSHANRDEQFF.

This clonotype is called medium-sized based on its frequency. The chain combines TRBV4-3 with TRBJ1-3; there is no DNA to check the TCRdb D call of TRBD1. Germline V gives CDR1 LGHNA, CDR2 YSLEER. This CDR3 is built from 17 residues. The CDR3 spells CASSTRHGGRSGNTIYF.

The V call is TRBV29-1, the J call TRBJ2-1; TCRdb calls TRBD2, which cannot be checked without DNA. Germline V gene data show CDR1 as SQVTM and CDR2 as ANQGSEA. The CDR3 has 17 residues. The CDR3 region is CSVAGGSRGASYNEQFF.

The V gene is TRBV20-1, the J gene TRBJ2-4; TCRdb calls TRBD1, which cannot be checked without DNA. CDR1 is DFQATT and CDR2 is SNEGSKA in the germline V gene (reference sequence). CDR3 length equals 14 residues. CDR3 region: CSARDIRDIDIQYF.

This chain's CDR3 is CASSQDGPGDSNQPQHF. V usage is TRBV3-1 and J usage is TRBJ1-5. CDR1 LGHDT and CDR2 YNNKEL come from the germline V gene (reference sequence). The length of the CDR3 is 17 residues.

V usage is TRBV9 and J usage is TRBJ1-1. From germline, CDR1 is SGDLS and CDR2 YYNGEE. This CDR3 contains 16 residues. This chain's CDR3 is CASSPPPRGLETEAFF.

The rearrangement joins TRBV9 to TRBJ1-1. CDR1 and CDR2 (germline): SGDLS, YYNGEE. The CDR3 runs to 13 residues. The CDR3 sequence: CASSVAGFTEAFF.

The V and J genes are TRBV9 and TRBJ1-1; TCRdb proposes TRBD1, but this gene call is untestable without DNA. CDR1 and CDR2 (germline): SGDLS, YYNGEE. The CDR3 runs 14 residues. The CDR3 loop reads CASSPFEGATEAFF.

This clonotype is identified as medium-sized (0.01 to 0.1%) from frequency. This chain connects TRBV12-3 or TRBV12-4 to TRBJ2-1; there is no DNA to check the TCRdb D call of TRBD2. This CDR3 is built from 13 residues. The CDR3 sequence: CASSTGGSNEQFF.

The chain combines TRBV4-1 with TRBJ2-1; TCRdb picks TRBD1, but there is no DNA to check that call. The CDR3 is 12 amino acids. CDR1 and CDR2 from the germline V gene are MGHRA and YSYEKL. CDR3 amino acids: CASSQDKGTRFF.

J is TRBJ1-3 and V is TRBV12-5. Germline CDR1 LGHNT, CDR2 FRNRAP. The CDR3 is 16 residues long. The CDR3 sequence: CASGLVTANSGNTIYF.

The rearrangement links TRBV29-1 to TRBJ2-7; the D call from TCRdb, TRBD2, cannot be confirmed without DNA. CDR1 SQVTM and CDR2 ANQGSEA come from the germline V gene. This CDR3 region has 12 residues. The CDR3 here is CSVGASGYEQYF.

J is TRBJ1-4 and V is TRBV11-2. The germline V gene has CDR1 SGHAT and CDR2 FQNNGV. The CDR3 covers 16 residues. The chain's CDR3 is CASSFGTLTTNEKLFF.

CDR3 in amino acids: CASSPTVPGHGGDNYGYTF. This chain uses TRBV7-8 with TRBJ1-2; TCRdb gives TRBD1 as the D gene, but with no DNA this cannot be confirmed. This CDR3 comprises 19 residues. Germline CDR1 SGHVS, CDR2 FQNEAQ.

The chain joins TRBV11-2 to TRBJ2-3; as DNA is missing, the TRBD1 call by TCRdb cannot be tested. The CDR3 is 16 residues long. Germline V gives CDR1 SGHAT, CDR2 FQNNGV. This CDR3 is CASSLPGGRAADTQYF.

The chain is built from TRBV7-2 and TRBJ2-2; TCRdb selects TRBD1, and the lack of DNA leaves this call unchecked. The CDR3 extends over 15 amino acids. Germline loops: CDR1 SGHTA, CDR2 FQGNSA. The CDR3 protein is CASSPSGVYTGELFF.

The chain uses TRBV6-2 or TRBV6-3 and TRBJ2-7; TCRdb picks TRBD1, but there is no DNA to check that call. The germline gives CDR1 MNHEY, CDR2 SVGEGT. This CDR3 contains 13 residues. The CDR3 region is CASSPGDGYEQYF.

This clonotype is medium-sized (0.01 to 0.1%) by frequency. The chain carries TRBV29-1 and TRBJ1-2. CDR3 length equals 12 residues. The germline gives CDR1 SQVTM, CDR2 ANQGSEA. CDR3 sequence: CSVETLNYGYTF.